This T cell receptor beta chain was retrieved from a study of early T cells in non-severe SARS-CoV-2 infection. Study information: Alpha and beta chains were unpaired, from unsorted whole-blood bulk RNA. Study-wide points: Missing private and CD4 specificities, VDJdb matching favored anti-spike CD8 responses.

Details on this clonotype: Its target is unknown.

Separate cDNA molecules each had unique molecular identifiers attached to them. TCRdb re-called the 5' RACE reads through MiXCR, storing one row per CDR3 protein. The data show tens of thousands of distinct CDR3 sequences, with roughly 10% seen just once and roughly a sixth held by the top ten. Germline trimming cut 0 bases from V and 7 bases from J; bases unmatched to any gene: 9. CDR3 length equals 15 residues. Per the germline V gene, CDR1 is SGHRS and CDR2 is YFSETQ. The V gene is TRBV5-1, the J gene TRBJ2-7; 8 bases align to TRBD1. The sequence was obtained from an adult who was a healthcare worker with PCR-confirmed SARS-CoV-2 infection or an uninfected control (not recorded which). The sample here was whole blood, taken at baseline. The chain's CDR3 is CASSLVQGAALEQYF. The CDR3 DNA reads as TGCGCCAGCAGCTTGGTTCAGGGGGCGGCGTTAGAGCAGTACTTC.